A single sample is the source of the 22 T cell receptor beta chains below, sequenced in a study of CD8+CD57+ T cells in acquired aplastic anemia. Genomic DNA constituted the template upon which TCR beta VDJ and CDR3 profiling was performed. One entry per CDR3 protein, called by TCRdb with MiXCR from the reads. Here the sample spans 250,000 to 300,000 distinct CDR3 sequences, 55% to 60% being singletons. Sequencing was carried out using sorted CD4+, CD8+, or CD8+CD57+ T cells (not recorded which) from PBMCs. These receptors all stem from a human donor with severe aplastic anemia or a healthy control (not recorded which).

Notes on this clonotype: Its ends do not fully match the called genes, so a read error is possible. V usage is TRBV7-7 and J usage is TRBJ1-5; 9 positions match TRBD1. The CDR3 runs 13 residues. Germline V gene sequence: CDR1 SSHAT, CDR2 FNYEAQ (reference sequence). Here the CDR3 DNA reads TGTGCTAGCAGACACGGACAGGGGACGCCCCAGCATTTT. Translated, it gives CASRHGQGTPQHF.

This clonotype has just a few counts. J is TRBJ1-1 and V is TRBV7-8, with 9 nucleotides matching TRBD1. Per the germline V gene, CDR1 is SGHVS and CDR2 is FQNEAQ. V lost 5 bases, J lost 6 bases, and 10 bases stayed unmatched. The CDR3 runs to 15 residues. CDR3 loop: CASSARRGQGSEAFF. The CDR3 DNA sequence: TGTGCCAGCAGCGCCAGGCGCGGACAGGGGTCTGAAGCTTTCTTT. Based on the CDR3 plus reference TRBV7-8 and TRBJ1-1, the full variable domain is GAGVSQSPRYKVAKRGQDVALRCDPISGHVSLFWYQQALGQGPEFLTYFQNEAQLDKSGLPSDRFFAERPEGSVSTLKIQRTQQEDSAVYLCASSARRGQGSEAFFGQGTRLTVV.

The gene calls are TRBV12-3 or TRBV12-4 and TRBJ1-5; the D gene is possibly TRBD1 (6 bases). V lost 5 bases to trimming and J lost 6 bases, with 14 bases between them. There are 14 residues in the CDR3. The CDR3 is CASSAGTSGQPQHF. In DNA form, the CDR3 reads TGTGCCAGCAGTGCCGGGACATCCGGTCAGCCCCAGCATTTT.

The chain is built from TRBV10-3 and TRBJ2-1; D possibly corresponds to TRBD2 (7 bases). Germline V gene data show CDR1 as ENHRY and CDR2 as SYGVKD. This CDR3 is 12 amino acids long. Trimming pared 8 bases from V and 6 bases from J, leaving 11 bases between. Here the CDR3 DNA reads TGTGCCATCCGAGGGGGGGGCAATGAGCAGTTCTTC. Translated: CAIRGGGNEQFF.

This clonotype occurred many times. The J gene is TRBJ1-1, the V gene TRBV9, with 9 bases fitting TRBD1. The V and J ends lost 3 bases and 4 bases, in that order; junction bases with no gene match: 7. Germline CDR1 and CDR2: SGDLS and YYNGEE. The CDR3 is 15 residues long. CDR3 in amino acids: CASSAADRGSTEAFF. The CDR3 nucleotides are TGTGCCAGCAGCGCAGCAGACAGGGGGAGCACTGAAGCTTTCTTT.

This clonotype turned up a few times. This sequence joins TRBV7-8 and TRBJ1-1; perhaps TRBD1 as D (5 bases). The CDR3 extends over 15 amino acids. Germline values: CDR1 SGHVS, CDR2 FQNEAQ. V lost 5 bases and J lost 1, with 14 bases in between. The CDR3 sequence: CASSQTQATNTEAFF. The CDR3 coding sequence is TGTGCCAGCAGCCAGACACAGGCCACGAACACTGAAGCTTTCTTT.

The rearrangement uses TRBV5-1 and TRBJ1-1; 7 bases fit TRBD1. The V gene's germline CDR1 is SGHRS and CDR2 YFSETQ. This CDR3 is 13 amino acids long. J was trimmed by 4 bases and V by 5 bases; bases with no gene match: 5. The CDR3 reads CASRIQGSTEAFF. CDR3 DNA sequence: TGCGCCAGCAGGATACAGGGGTCCACTGAAGCTTTCTTT.

Worth noting for this clonotype: One end of the junction is discordant with germline, which a read error may explain. The chain carries TRBV7-3 and TRBJ2-7; D call uncertain. In germline, CDR1 is SGHTA, CDR2 FQGTGA. CDR3 length equals 15 residues. The CDR3 protein is CASSLAPADAYEQHF. CDR3 coding DNA: TGTGCCAGCAGCTTGGCCCCGGCGGACGCCTACGAGCAGCACTTC.

This clonotype was seen a handful of times. CDR3 residues: CASSSGTRNTEAFF. Here the CDR3 DNA reads TGTGCCAGCAGCTCCGGGACAAGGAACACTGAAGCTTTCTTT. This chain connects TRBV7-6 to TRBJ1-1, with D tentatively TRBD1 (6 bases). Germline V CDR1 and CDR2: SGHVS, FNYEAQ. V was pared by 4 bases and J by 1 base, with 10 bases between. This CDR3 region has 14 residues.

This clonotype was seen many times. This chain joins TRBV5-1 and TRBJ2-7; 7 positions agree with TRBD2. The CDR3 length is 15 residues. Germline CDR1 SGHRS, CDR2 YFSETQ. Trimming took 3 bases from V and 1 from J; bases not matched to a gene: 7. This chain's CDR3 is CASSSMRGTSYEQYF. The CDR3 bases are TGCGCCAGCAGCTCAATGCGGGGGACGTCCTACGAGCAGTACTTC. Variable domain in full (rest from reference TRBV5-1 and TRBJ2-7): KAGVTQTPRYLIKTRGQQVTLSCSPISGHRSVSWYQQTPGQGLQFLFEYFSETQRNKGNFPGRFSGRQFSNSRSEMNVSTLELGDSALYLCASSSMRGTSYEQYFGPGTRLTVT.

In regard to this clonotype: Being one base from a much bigger clone, this may be a read error. CDR3 amino acids: CASSLRRGNTIYF. CDR3 in DNA: TGTGCCAGCAGCTTAAGGCGGGGAAACACCATATATTTT. This chain uses TRBV7-8 with TRBJ1-3, with D unresolved. Germline loops: CDR1 SGHVS, CDR2 FQNEAQ. Trimming removed 2 bases from V and 4 bases from J, with 6 bases in between. CDR3 length equals 13 residues. Filled out from reference TRBV7-8 and TRBJ1-3, the complete variable domain reads GAGVSQSPRYKVAKRGQDVALRCDPISGHVSLFWYQQALGQGPEFLTYFQNEAQLDKSGLPSDRFFAERPEGSVSTLKIQRTQQEDSAVYLCASSLRRGNTIYFGEGSWLTVV.

This clonotype was observed a few times. The chain uses TRBV4-2 and TRBJ1-1; D uncertain. CDR3 length: 14 residues. Trimming took 0 bases from V and 1 from J, leaving 6 bases between them. Germline values: CDR1 LGHNA, CDR2 YNFKEQ. CDR3 sequence reads: CASSQESANTEAFF. As DNA, the CDR3 is TGTGCCAGCAGCCAAGAATCGGCGAACACTGAAGCTTTCTTT.

CDR3 residues: CASSLAPGANVLTF. CDR3 coding DNA: TGTGCCAGCAGCTTGGCCCCTGGGGCCAACGTCCTGACTTTC. J is TRBJ2-6 and V is TRBV5-5; no clear D. Between the trimmed V and J ends, which lost 0 bases and 2 bases, there was a span of 3 bases. This CDR3 has 14 amino acids. CDR1 is SGHKS, CDR2 YYEKEE, per germline (reference sequence).

The gene calls are TRBV19 and TRBJ2-2, with D possibly being TRBD1 (6 bases). The V gene's germline CDR1 is LNHDA and CDR2 SQIVND (reference sequence). Trimming shortened V by 3 bases and J by 1 base, and 12 bases separated the two germline ends. The CDR3 runs 16 residues. The CDR3 DNA is TGTGCCAGTAGTATTGGTTCGACAGGGAACACCGGGGAGCTGTTTTTT. This translates into CASSIGSTGNTGELFF.

This chain connects TRBV5-5 to TRBJ2-7, with 11 bases aligning to TRBD2. V gave up 3 bases and J gave up 2 bases; unmatched junction bases: 4. CDR3 length equals 15 residues. CDR1 and CDR2 from the germline V gene are SGHKS and YYEKEE (reference sequence). The chain's CDR3 is CASSSGTSGTYEQYF. Here the CDR3 DNA reads TGTGCCAGCAGCTCCGGGACTAGCGGAACCTACGAGCAGTACTTC.

The V and J genes are TRBV2 and TRBJ2-3, with 8 positions matching TRBD2. CDR1 SNHLY and CDR2 FYNNEI come from the germline V gene. The CDR3 extends over 16 amino acids. The V segment lost 6 bases and the J segment 2 bases; nucleotides outside the gene matches: 10. Written as DNA, the CDR3 is TGTGCCAGCAGCGTAGTTCGCGGGGGGTCCACAGATACGCAGTATTTT. This sequence encodes CASSVVRGGSTDTQYF. Together with reference TRBV2 and TRBJ2-3, the CDR3 gives the full variable domain: EPEVTQTPSHQVTQMGQEVILRCVPISNHLYFYWYRQILGQKVEFLVSFYNNEISEKSEIFDDQFSVERPDGSNFTLKIRSTKLEDSAMYFCASSVVRGGSTDTQYFGPGTRLTVL.

V usage is TRBV24-1 and J usage is TRBJ2-5, with D possibly TRBD1 on 6 matching bases. The CDR3 spans 13 residues. The V gene lost 2 bases and the J gene lost 4 bases, with 7 bases spanning the gap. Germline CDR1 is KGHDR and CDR2 is SFDVKD. In DNA, the CDR3 is TGTGCCACCAGTGATTGGGGGCGAGAGACCCAGTACTTC. Translating it yields CATSDWGRETQYF.

The chain links TRBV5-1 to TRBJ2-7; TRBD1 aligns across 7 bases. The CDR3 spans 17 residues. Germline V gives CDR1 SGHRS, CDR2 YFSETQ. Germline trimming cut 1 base from V and 3 bases from J; bases unmatched to any gene: 13. CDR3 nucleotides: TGCGCCAGCAGCTTGCTACCCGGGACAGACACTCACTACGAGCAGTACTTC. It yields the protein CASSLLPGTDTHYEQYF. The whole variable domain, remainder taken from reference TRBV5-1 and TRBJ2-7, is KAGVTQTPRYLIKTRGQQVTLSCSPISGHRSVSWYQQTPGQGLQFLFEYFSETQRNKGNFPGRFSGRQFSNSRSEMNVSTLELGDSALYLCASSLLPGTDTHYEQYFGPGTRLTVT.

J is TRBJ2-7 and V is TRBV19; D gene ambiguous. V was trimmed by 5 bases and J by 4 bases, leaving 15 bases between them. The germline V gene has CDR1 LNHDA and CDR2 SQIVND (reference sequence). The CDR3 runs to 14 residues. The CDR3 bases are TGTGCCAGTAGTTCCACTCGGACGGGTTACGAGCAGTACTTC. It yields the protein CASSSTRTGYEQYF.

The chain employs TRBV29-1 and TRBJ2-3, with 7 bases fitting TRBD1. CDR3 length equals 16 residues. The germline V gene has CDR1 SQVTM and CDR2 ANQGSEA. V shed 5 bases and J 2 bases; nucleotides not matched to a gene: 13. The CDR3 region is CSVKNRGGGSTDTQYF. The CDR3 DNA sequence: TGCAGCGTTAAAAACAGGGGTGGGGGTTCCACAGATACGCAGTATTTT.

The J gene is TRBJ2-5, the V gene TRBV7-2, with 15 bases lining up with TRBD2. This CDR3 comprises 17 residues. Germline V gene sequence: CDR1 SGHTA, CDR2 FQGNSA. Trimming at V came to 5 bases and at J to 4 bases, leaving 8 bases not matched to a gene. This CDR3 reads CASSVLGLAGGGETQYF. The CDR3 DNA follows: TGTGCCAGCAGCGTCCTGGGACTAGCGGGGGGAGGAGAGACCCAGTACTTC.

Worth noting for this clonotype: A read error may be the cause here, since a much bigger clone is one base away. J is TRBJ1-5 and V is TRBV5-6, with D unclear. The CDR3 is 15 amino acids. CDR1 and CDR2 (germline): SGHDT, YYEEEE. The CDR3 nucleotides read TGTGCCAGCAGCTTATGGTGGGGTAGCAATCAGCACCAGCATTTT. This sequence encodes CASSLWWGSNQHQHF.